A selection of T cell receptor beta chains follows, all from one sample in a study of blood T cell repertoires in COVID-19. Only in-frame clones appear in the TCRdb table, and some are missing; sequencing was by immunoSEQ multiplex PCR. Of under 250,000 clones in the sample, 75% to 85% were seen once. The sequenced material came from peripheral blood. The source of these receptors is a human donor in a cohort sampled during active COVID-19. CDR3s include the opening cysteine and the closing phenylalanine or tryptophan. A D gene is named only where the DNA matches it firmly. Clone size is shown for a subset of rows, as once, few, many or a class of expanded clone.

j_call clone_size v_call d_call cdr3_aa cdr3_nt
TRBJ1-6 - TRBV6-2/TRBV6-3 TRBD1 CASSDTGGRDSPLHF TGTGCCAGCAGTGACACAGGGGGCAGGGATTCACCCCTCCACTTT
TRBJ2-5 - TRBV3-1/TRBV3-2 - CASSQASVRETQYF TGTGCCAGCAGCCAAGCTAGCGTGAGGGAGACCCAGTACTTC
TRBJ2-5 - TRBV19 - CASAIPGDKGTQYF TGTGCCAGTGCTATTCCGGGAGACAAAGGGACCCAGTACTTC
TRBJ1-1 - TRBV4-2 - CASSLSPGENTEAFF TGTGCCAGCAGCCTGAGCCCAGGGGAAAACACTGAAGCTTTCTTT
TRBJ2-3 few TRBV2 TRBD2 CASSETGPRTSGGTSTDTQYF TGTGCCAGCAGCGAGACAGGCCCTAGGACTAGCGGGGGGACCAGCACAGATACGCAGTATTTT
TRBJ1-1 - TRBV25-1 TRBD1 CASREDRETEAFF TGTGCCAGCAGAGAAGACAGGGAAACTGAAGCTTTCTTT
TRBJ2-7 - TRBV12-1 - CASSFEGQGYYEQYF TGTGCCAGCAGCTTTGAGGGACAGGGATACTACGAGCAGTACTTC
TRBJ2-1 - TRBV11-2 - CASSFGVSSYNEQFF TGTGCCAGCAGCTTCGGGGTAAGCTCCTACAATGAGCAGTTCTTC
TRBJ2-1 - TRBV27 TRBD2 CASSWDSGGTPVINEQFF TGTGCCAGCAGTTGGGATAGCGGGGGGACGCCGGTGATTAATGAGCAGTTCTTC
TRBJ2-5 - TRBV28 - CASSFSPSSSRQTQYF TGTGCCAGCAGTTTCTCTCCTAGCTCGTCTCGGCAGACCCAGTACTTC
TRBJ2-3 - TRBV4-2 TRBD2 CASSPRLAGVFDTQYF TGTGCCAGCAGCCCCCGACTAGCGGGAGTCTTTGATACGCAGTATTTT
TRBJ1-2 - TRBV25-1 TRBD1 CASYRGGGDGYTF TGTGCCAGCTACAGGGGGGGCGGAGATGGCTACACCTTC
TRBJ1-6 - TRBV6-1 - CASSEAFQDFDNSPLHF TGTGCCAGCAGTGAAGCGTTCCAAGACTTCGATAATTCACCCCTCCACTTT
TRBJ2-3 - TRBV21-1 - CASSKEVGGGTDTQYF -
TRBJ2-7 few TRBV6-1 TRBD2 CASREIGTSGAHEQYF TGTGCCAGCAGAGAAATTGGGACTAGCGGGGCCCACGAGCAGTACTTC
TRBJ1-1 - TRBV3-1/TRBV3-2 TRBD1 CASSPSSGTGLSQNTEAFF TGTGCCAGCAGCCCGAGTAGTGGGACAGGACTTTCCCAGAACACTGAAGCTTTCTTT
TRBJ1-1 - TRBV28 TRBD1 CAGSSGTGLMGTEAFF TGTGCCGGATCTTCCGGGACAGGCTTAATGGGGACTGAAGCTTTCTTT
TRBJ2-7 - TRBV5-8 - CASSLPYSPTSYEQYF TGTGCCAGCAGCTTGCCATATTCGCCTACTTCCTACGAGCAGTACTTC
TRBJ2-7 - TRBV28 - CATRRFASYEQYF TGTGCCACCCGGAGGTTTGCCTCCTACGAGCAGTACTTC
TRBJ2-7 - TRBV11-1 - CASSSFGQSSYEQYF TGTGCCAGCAGCTCCTTTGGACAGAGTTCCTACGAGCAGTACTTC